The 28 T cell receptor beta chains reported below all come from one sample, sequenced in a study of siplizumab effects on memory and regulatory T cells. Only in-frame clones appear in the TCRdb table, and some are missing; sequencing was by immunoSEQ multiplex PCR. The data show roughly 82,000 clones, about nine tenths seen once. The sequencing input was Tregs sorted from blood. These receptors all come from a human donor in good health.

The V gene is TRBV5-1, the J gene TRBJ1-1; D unclear. Per germline, CDR1 SGHRS and CDR2 YFSETQ. V lost 1 base to trimming and J lost 1 base, with 8 bases between them. This CDR3 has 14 residues. As DNA, the CDR3 is TGCGCCAGCAGCTTGAACAGCCCGAACACTGAAGCTTTCTTT. Protein: CASSLNSPNTEAFF.

The gene calls are TRBV5-5 and TRBJ1-6; no reliable D call. The germline CDR1 and CDR2 sequences are SGHKS and YYEKEE (reference sequence). Trimming pared 4 bases from V and 6 bases from J, leaving 14 bases between. There are 15 residues in the CDR3. The CDR3 loop is CASSLRAGANSPLHF. For the CDR3, the DNA is TGTGCCAGCAGCCTGCGGGCCGGCGCTAATTCACCCCTCCACTTT.

The chain uses TRBV27 and TRBJ1-4, with D perhaps TRBD1 (5 bases). This CDR3 has 13 amino acids. Germline CDR1 and CDR2: MNHEY and SMNVEV (reference sequence). Trimming took off 6 bases at V and 8 bases at J, with 13 bases between the two ends. CDR3 amino acids: CASRRGGGEKLFF. CDR3 coding DNA: TGTGCCAGCAGGCGGGGGGGTGGCGAAAAACTGTTTTTT.

The chain carries TRBV2 and TRBJ1-3, with D unresolved. The germline CDR1 and CDR2 sequences are SNHLY and FYNNEI. V was cut by 4 bases and J by 4 bases, with 5 bases left in between. CDR3 length equals 12 residues. The CDR3 bases are TGTGCCAGCAGTGTCCCAGGAAACACCATATATTTT. It translates to CASSVPGNTIYF.

V usage is TRBV7-2 and J usage is TRBJ1-6; D uncertain. Germline V gives CDR1 SGHTA, CDR2 FQGNSA. The V and J ends lost 5 bases and 14 bases respectively, with 16 bases between them. The CDR3 is made up of 13 amino acids. This chain's CDR3 is CASSPGAGQSLHF. Written as DNA, the CDR3 is TGTGCCAGCAGCCCAGGCGCCGGTCAGTCCCTCCACTTT.

The chain carries TRBV5-6 and TRBJ2-7, with D possibly TRBD1 on 6 matching bases. This CDR3 contains 17 residues. Trimming removed 1 base at V and 0 bases at J, with 17 bases between. Germline CDR1 is SGHDT and CDR2 is YYEEEE. CDR3 in amino acids: CASSLFALGQRSYEQYF. CDR3 DNA: TGTGCCAGCAGCTTGTTTGCCCTCGGACAGCGCTCCTACGAGCAGTACTTC.

The rearrangement links TRBV23-1 to TRBJ1-6; no reliable D call. TRBV23-1 is labeled an ORF, and its function is uncertain. Trimming removed 9 bases at V and 11 bases at J, with 5 bases between. There are 9 residues in the CDR3. The CDR3 region has the DNA TGCGCCAGGGGCGCACCCCTCCACTTT. Translated: CARGAPLHF.

This chain links TRBV7-9 with TRBJ1-1; no clear D. V lost 4 bases to trimming and J lost 8 bases, with 8 bases between them. The CDR3 runs to 11 residues. Germline V CDR1 and CDR2: SEHNR, FQNEAQ (reference sequence). CDR3 amino acids: CASSYVQEAFF. The CDR3 nucleotides read TGTGCCAGCAGCTACGTGCAAGAAGCTTTCTTT.

The gene calls are TRBV29-1 and TRBJ1-2; D is possibly TRBD1 (5 bases). The CDR3 runs to 12 residues. V was clipped by 2 bases and J by 8 bases, with 12 bases between them. CDR1 and CDR2 (germline): SQVTM, ANQGSEA. CDR3 in amino acids: CSVEWGVQGYTF. CDR3 bases: TGCAGCGTTGAATGGGGGGTTCAAGGCTACACCTTC.

The chain combines TRBV19 with TRBJ1-6; D gene ambiguous. There are 17 residues in the CDR3. The V gene lost 6 bases and the J gene lost 0 bases, with 15 bases spanning the gap. Germline CDR1 is LNHDA and CDR2 is SQIVND (reference sequence). CDR3 bases: TGTGCCAGTAGCCCGAACATCATACTCTCCTATAATTCACCCCTCCACTTT. Protein product: CASSPNIILSYNSPLHF.

This sequence joins TRBV7-9 and TRBJ2-3; D is unclear. The CDR3 sequence is 13 residues long. Germline CDR1 SEHNR, CDR2 FQNEAQ (reference sequence). V lost 5 bases and J lost 6, with 12 bases in between. CDR3 sequence (DNA): TGTGCCAGCAGCCCCGTTTGGCTGGATACGCAGTATTTT. Encoded protein: CASSPVWLDTQYF.

The chain has TRBV4-3 and TRBJ1-2; perhaps TRBD1 as D (6 bases). CDR1 is LGHNA, CDR2 YSLEER, per germline. V lost 1 base and J lost 11, with 11 bases in between. This CDR3 has 12 amino acids. For the CDR3, the DNA is TGCGCCAGCAGCCAAGGGGAACAGGGATACACCTTC. This translates into CASSQGEQGYTF.

The chain recombines TRBV4-1 with TRBJ1-1; D is perhaps TRBD1 (5 bases). CDR3 length: 15 amino acids. CDR1 and CDR2 from the germline V gene are MGHRA and YSYEKL. V was shortened by 1 base and J by 3 bases, with 12 bases between the two germline ends. The CDR3 nucleotides are TGCGCCAGCAGCCAAGGTAGGGGTCTGTACACTGAAGCTTTCTTT. Protein: CASSQGRGLYTEAFF.

The chain uses TRBV7-2 and TRBJ1-3, with D possibly being TRBD1 (6 bases). Trimming took 3 bases from V and 0 from J, leaving 9 bases between them. Per the germline V gene, CDR1 is SGHTA and CDR2 is FQGNSA. CDR3 length equals 15 residues. The CDR3 DNA reads TGTGCCAGCAGCTTCTGGACAGACTCTGGAAACACCATATATTTT. Encoded protein: CASSFWTDSGNTIYF.

Remarks on this clone: A much larger clone sits a single nucleotide away, making a read error possible. In the same sample, other DNA sequences code for this CDR3. The gene calls are TRBV5-1 and TRBJ1-6; D not resolved. Germline-derived CDR1 and CDR2 are SGHRS and YFSETQ. There are 14 residues in the CDR3. Trimming stripped 0 bases from V and 5 bases from J, with 6 bases between. CDR3 bases: TGCGCCAGCAGCTTGGTGCCTCATAATTCACCCCTCCACTTT. It specifies CASSLVPHNSPLHF.

The count of this clone is one. The chain has TRBV11-2 and TRBJ2-5; D may be TRBD2 (6 bases). The CDR3 consists of 16 residues. Germline-derived CDR1 and CDR2 are SGHAT and FQNNGV. V lost 2 bases, J lost 4 bases, and 17 bases lay in between. The CDR3 DNA reads as TGTGCCAGCAGCTTATTCGAGACTAGTGAAAGAGAGACCCAGTACTTC. Translated: CASSLFETSERETQYF.

This rearrangement joins TRBV20-1 to TRBJ2-1; D is undetermined. Germline lookup yields CDR1 DFQATT and CDR2 SNEGSKA (reference sequence). The V end lost 4 bases, the J end lost 8 bases, and 9 bases lay between the germline ends. The CDR3 sequence is 11 residues long. CDR3 amino acids: CSATARDEQFF. CDR3 nucleotide sequence: TGCAGTGCTACCGCTCGGGATGAGCAGTTCTTC.

The chain carries TRBV5-1 and TRBJ2-5; D may correspond to TRBD1 or TRBD2 (6 bases each). Trimming took 5 bases from V and 4 from J, leaving 21 bases between them. This CDR3 comprises 16 residues. Looked up from germline, CDR1 is SGHRS and CDR2 is YFSETQ. The DNA of the CDR3 is TGCGCCAGCAGGTTTGTTGGGGGGCCGGGGAGAGAGACCCAGTACTTC. As protein: CASRFVGGPGRETQYF.

The chain combines TRBV18 with TRBJ2-3; D gene ambiguous. The CDR3 totals 12 residues. CDR1 is KGHSH, CDR2 LQKENI, per germline. V lost 3 bases to trimming and J lost 11 bases, with 12 bases between them. The CDR3 protein is CASSPDGYKQYF. CDR3 DNA sequence: TGTGCCAGCTCACCCGACGGGTATAAGCAGTATTTT. The full variable domain, its missing parts supplied by reference TRBV18 and TRBJ2-3, is NAGVMQNPRHLVRRRGQEARLRCSPMKGHSHVYWYRQLPEEGLKFMVYLQKENIIDESGMPKERFSAEFPKEGPSILRIQQVVRGDSAAYFCASSPDGYKQYFGPGTRLTVL.

The V gene is TRBV28, the J gene TRBJ1-1; D is undetermined. The CDR3 covers 12 residues. Germline V gene data show CDR1 as MDHEN and CDR2 as SYDVKM. Trimming removed 8 bases from V and 5 bases from J, with 12 bases in between. The CDR3 coding sequence is TGTGCCAGCGTCCCGGGCGGGACTGAAGCTTTCTTT. Residues: CASVPGGTEAFF.

The chain carries TRBV2 and TRBJ1-6, with 8 nucleotides matching TRBD1. V shed 11 bases and J 12 bases; nucleotides not matched to a gene: 12. This CDR3 comprises 13 residues. Germline V gene data show CDR1 as SNHLY and CDR2 as FYNNEI. Here the CDR3 reads CAGGTGEILPLHF. In DNA, the CDR3 is TGTGCCGGGGGGACAGGCGAGATCCTACCCCTCCACTTT.

This clone came up a few times. V gene TRBV2 combines with J gene TRBJ1-5, with D tentatively TRBD1 (6 bases). CDR3 length: 12 amino acids. V was cut by 9 bases and J by 7 bases, with 13 bases left in between. Per the germline V gene, CDR1 is SNHLY and CDR2 is FYNNEI. Here the CDR3 DNA reads TGTGCCAGTCAGGGGATCATGCAGCCCCAGCATTTT. Protein: CASQGIMQPQHF. Using reference TRBV2 and TRBJ1-5 for the parts outside the CDR3, the full variable domain is EPEVTQTPSHQVTQMGQEVILRCVPISNHLYFYWYRQILGQKVEFLVSFYNNEISEKSEIFDDQFSVERPDGSNFTLKIRSTKLEDSAMYFCASQGIMQPQHFGDGTRLSIL.

V is TRBV18 and J is TRBJ1-1; D gene uncertain. The CDR3 covers 12 residues. Germline CDR1 KGHSH, CDR2 LQKENI. V gave up 5 bases and J gave up 8 bases, with 12 bases separating them. In DNA form, the CDR3 reads TGTGCCAGCTCAACAAACAAGGTGGAAGCTTTCTTT. Translation: CASSTNKVEAFF.

The rearrangement uses TRBV6-1 and TRBJ1-1; no definite D call. This CDR3 is 12 amino acids long. V lost 2 bases, J lost 11 bases, and 12 bases lay in between. Per the germline V gene, CDR1 is MNHNS and CDR2 is SASEGT. The CDR3 region is CASSENGVGAFF. The CDR3 nucleotides read TGTGCCAGCAGTGAAAATGGTGTTGGCGCTTTCTTT.

The rearrangement links TRBV6-1 to TRBJ1-4; D not certain. Germline values: CDR1 MNHNS, CDR2 SASEGT. Trimming removed 5 bases from V and 3 bases from J, with 13 bases in between. This CDR3 has 15 amino acids. Here the CDR3 DNA reads TGTGCCAGCAGTATCGGTGGTGGGTCTAATGAAAAACTGTTTTTT. The encoded protein is CASSIGGGSNEKLFF.

The V gene is TRBV19, the J gene TRBJ1-5; 7 bases map to TRBD1. J lost 1 base, V lost 6 bases, and 15 bases had no gene match. The CDR3 length is 18 residues. In germline, CDR1 is LNHDA, CDR2 SQIVND (reference sequence). Written as DNA, the CDR3 is TGTGCCAGTAGGGCCGACAGGGTACCAGCCAAGAGCAATCAGCCCCAGCATTTT. Its translation is CASRADRVPAKSNQPQHF.

The chain carries TRBV5-1 and TRBJ2-3, with D unclear. V lost 1 base to trimming and J lost 3 bases, with 3 bases between them. This CDR3 is 12 amino acids long. Germline CDR1 is SGHRS and CDR2 is YFSETQ. For the CDR3, the DNA is TGCGCCAGCAGCTTGAAGACAGATACGCAGTATTTT. Translating it yields CASSLKTDTQYF. The variable domain in full, completed from reference TRBV5-1 and TRBJ2-3, reads KAGVTQTPRYLIKTRGQQVTLSCSPISGHRSVSWYQQTPGQGLQFLFEYFSETQRNKGNFPGRFSGRQFSNSRSEMNVSTLELGDSALYLCASSLKTDTQYFGPGTRLTVL.

This clone was detected only once. V usage is TRBV19 and J usage is TRBJ1-3; a possible D gene is TRBD1 (5 bases). The V gene's germline CDR1 is LNHDA and CDR2 SQIVND (reference sequence). V lost 7 bases and J 2 bases, leaving 12 bases between the germline ends. The CDR3 length is 14 residues. CDR3 sequence reads: CASMRPGPGNTIYF. In DNA form, the CDR3 reads TGTGCCAGTATGCGCCCAGGGCCTGGAAACACCATATATTTT.